This T cell receptor beta chain was identified in a study of blood T cell repertoires in COVID-19. For the study at large: Sites in the United States, Italy and Spain provided acute and convalescent COVID-19 samples. PBMCs, B-cell-depleted T cells, or T cells were the source of the cDNA or gDNA that made up the material.

Authors' processing steps: Estimation of nucleated cell counts was performed using reference gene primer amplification. Some clones are missing from TCRdb's copy, which holds only in-frame ones; the method was immunoSEQ multiplex PCR. D and trimming come from the DNA, and the V and J calls and clone size come from that table. The sample yields 92,000 or so clones, 88% seen once. The germline V gene has CDR1 SGHRS and CDR2 YFSETQ. V shed 4 bases and J shed 0 bases, with 11 bases lying between them. CDR3 length equals 15 residues. The V and J genes are TRBV5-1 and TRBJ1-3; TRBD1 is a possible D gene (6 bases). This clonotype was sampled from a man aged 60-69 years with acute or convalescent COVID-19. Input material: peripheral blood. DNA of the CDR3: TGCGCCAGCAGCCCAAGGACAGACTCTGGAAACACCATATATTTT. This gives the protein CASSPRTDSGNTIYF.